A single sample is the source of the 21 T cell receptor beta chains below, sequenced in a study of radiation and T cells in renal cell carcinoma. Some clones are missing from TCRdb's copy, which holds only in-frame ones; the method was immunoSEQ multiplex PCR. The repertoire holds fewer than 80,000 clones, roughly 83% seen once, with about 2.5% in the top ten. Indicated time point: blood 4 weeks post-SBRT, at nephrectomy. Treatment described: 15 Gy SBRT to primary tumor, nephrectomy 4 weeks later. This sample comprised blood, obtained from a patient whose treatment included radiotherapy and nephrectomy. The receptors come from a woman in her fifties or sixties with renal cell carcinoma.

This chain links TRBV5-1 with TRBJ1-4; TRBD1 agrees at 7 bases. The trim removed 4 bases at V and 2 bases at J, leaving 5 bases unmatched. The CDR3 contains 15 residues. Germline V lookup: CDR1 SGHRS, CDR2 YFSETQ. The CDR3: CASSGPGQTNEKLFF. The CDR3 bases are TGCGCCAGCAGCGGACCGGGACAGACTAATGAAAAACTGTTTTTT.

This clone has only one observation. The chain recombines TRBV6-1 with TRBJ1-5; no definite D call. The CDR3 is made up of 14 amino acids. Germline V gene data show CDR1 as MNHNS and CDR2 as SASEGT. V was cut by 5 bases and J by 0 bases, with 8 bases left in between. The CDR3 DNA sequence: TGTGCCAGCAGTTCAGTCCATAGCAATCAGCCCCAGCATTTT. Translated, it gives CASSSVHSNQPQHF.

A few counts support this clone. CDR3 in DNA: TGTGCCAGCAGTTTACGGGGTGTTGGCAATCAGCCCCAGCATTTT. It translates to CASSLRGVGNQPQHF. This chain connects TRBV27 to TRBJ1-5; D unresolved. Germline V gene data show CDR1 as MNHEY and CDR2 as SMNVEV (reference sequence). This CDR3 spans 15 amino acids. The V end lost 2 bases, the J end lost 2 bases, and 10 bases lay between the germline ends.

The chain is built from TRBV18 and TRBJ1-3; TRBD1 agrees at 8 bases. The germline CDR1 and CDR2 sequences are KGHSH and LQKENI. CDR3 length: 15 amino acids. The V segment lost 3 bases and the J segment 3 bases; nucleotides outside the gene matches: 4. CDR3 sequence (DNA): TGTGCCAGCTCACCGGCAGGGACAGGTGGAAACACCATATATTTT. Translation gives CASSPAGTGGNTIYF.

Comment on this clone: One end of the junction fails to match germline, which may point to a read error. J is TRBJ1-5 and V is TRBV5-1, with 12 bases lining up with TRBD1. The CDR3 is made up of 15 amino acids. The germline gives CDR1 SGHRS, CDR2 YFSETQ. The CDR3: CASSSGTGGNQPQHF. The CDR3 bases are TGCGCCAGCAGCTCAGGGACAGGGGGCAACCAGCCCCAGCATTTT.

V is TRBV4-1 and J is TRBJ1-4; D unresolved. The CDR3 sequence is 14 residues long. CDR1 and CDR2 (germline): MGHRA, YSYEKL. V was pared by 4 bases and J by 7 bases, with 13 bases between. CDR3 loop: CASSPRLSPEKLFF. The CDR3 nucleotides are TGCGCCAGCAGCCCCCGACTGTCACCTGAAAAACTGTTTTTT.

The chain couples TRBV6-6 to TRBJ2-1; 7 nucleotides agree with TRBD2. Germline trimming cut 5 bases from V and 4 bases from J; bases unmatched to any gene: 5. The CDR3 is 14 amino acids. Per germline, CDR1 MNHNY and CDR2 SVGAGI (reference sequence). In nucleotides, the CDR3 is TGTGCCAGCAGTGCCGGGACTACTTACAATGAGCAGTTCTTC. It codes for CASSAGTTYNEQFF.

The CDR3 coding sequence is TGTGCCAGCAGCTTAGAGGCTAGCGGGAGAGGAAATGAGCAGTTCTTC. Protein sequence: CASSLEASGRGNEQFF. The gene calls are TRBV7-6 and TRBJ2-1; the match to TRBD2 covers 10 bases. The ends lost 1 base at V and 7 bases at J; junction bases unmatched: 7. This CDR3 contains 16 residues. CDR1 is SGHVS, CDR2 FNYEAQ, per germline.

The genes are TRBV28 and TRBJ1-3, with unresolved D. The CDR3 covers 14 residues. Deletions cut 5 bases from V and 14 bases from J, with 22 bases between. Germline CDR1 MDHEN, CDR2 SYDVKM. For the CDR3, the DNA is TGTGCCAGCAGTACGATTCGGACGGCCCAAGTCCTATATTTT. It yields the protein CASSTIRTAQVLYF.

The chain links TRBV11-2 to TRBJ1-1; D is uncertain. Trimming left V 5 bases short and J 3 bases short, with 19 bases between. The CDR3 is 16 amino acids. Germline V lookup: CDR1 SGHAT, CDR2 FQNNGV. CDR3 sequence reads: CASSPIRGRRDTEAFF. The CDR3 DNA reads TGTGCCAGCAGCCCCATAAGAGGCAGGCGGGACACTGAAGCTTTCTTT.

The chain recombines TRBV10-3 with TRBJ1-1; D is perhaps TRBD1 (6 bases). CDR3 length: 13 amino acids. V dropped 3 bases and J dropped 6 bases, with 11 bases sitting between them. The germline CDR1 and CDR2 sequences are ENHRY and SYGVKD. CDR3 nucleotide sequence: TGTGCCATCAGTGAAGGGGGAAAACCTGAAGCTTTCTTT. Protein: CAISEGGKPEAFF.

CDR3 sequence: CASSLFRGSTYEQYF. The CDR3 bases are TGTGCCAGCAGTTTATTCCGGGGCAGTACCTACGAGCAGTACTTC. V and J are TRBV28 and TRBJ2-7, with D perhaps assigned TRBD1 or TRBD2 (5 bases each). CDR1 is MDHEN, CDR2 SYDVKM, per germline. V lost 1 base to trimming and J lost 2 bases, with 12 bases between them. The CDR3 has 15 amino acids.

CDR3 bases: TGTGCCAGCAGCGTAGCTCCATCCTACGAGCAGTACTTC. It is translated as CASSVAPSYEQYF. This chain links TRBV9 with TRBJ2-7; no firm D call. CDR1 is SGDLS and CDR2 is YYNGEE in the germline V gene. V lost 0 bases, J lost 1 base, and 5 bases lay in between. The CDR3 is made up of 13 amino acids. The full variable domain, completed using reference TRBV9 and TRBJ2-7, is DSGVTQTPKHLITATGQRVTLRCSPRSGDLSVYWYQQSLDQGLQFLIQYYNGEERAKGNILERFSAQQFPDLHSELNLSSLELGDSALYFCASSVAPSYEQYFGPGTRLTVT.

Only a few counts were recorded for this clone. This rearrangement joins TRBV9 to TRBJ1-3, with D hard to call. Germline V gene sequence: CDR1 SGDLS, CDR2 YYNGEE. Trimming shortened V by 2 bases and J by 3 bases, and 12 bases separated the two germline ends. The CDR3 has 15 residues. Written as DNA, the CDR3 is TGTGCCAGCAGCGTCGCAGCGGGGTTTGGAAACACCATATATTTT. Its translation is CASSVAAGFGNTIYF.

CDR3 DNA: TGTGCCACCAGCAGAGATGAAGGCAGCTACGAGCAGTACTTC. Amino acid sequence: CATSRDEGSYEQYF. The V gene is TRBV15, the J gene TRBJ2-7, with D uncertain. V lost 0 bases, J lost 3 bases, and 9 bases lay in between. The CDR3 spans 14 residues. Germline CDR1 LNHNV, CDR2 YYDKDF (reference sequence).

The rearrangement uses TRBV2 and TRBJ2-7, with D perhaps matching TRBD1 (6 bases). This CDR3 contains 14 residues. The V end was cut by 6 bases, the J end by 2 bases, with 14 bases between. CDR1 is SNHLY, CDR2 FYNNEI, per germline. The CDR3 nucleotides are TGTGCCAGCAGGGAGACAGGAAGTACCTACGAGCAGTACTTC. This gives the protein CASRETGSTYEQYF.

The chain's CDR3 is CASSQDTSGTTYNEQFF. The CDR3 DNA is TGCGCCAGCAGCCAAGATACTAGCGGAACTACCTACAATGAGCAGTTCTTC. This rearrangement joins TRBV4-3 to TRBJ2-1; 8 bases line up with TRBD2. Germline V gene lookup returns CDR1 LGHNA and CDR2 YSLEER. This CDR3 has 17 residues. With V trimmed by 0 bases and J by 2 bases, 6 bases remained unmatched.

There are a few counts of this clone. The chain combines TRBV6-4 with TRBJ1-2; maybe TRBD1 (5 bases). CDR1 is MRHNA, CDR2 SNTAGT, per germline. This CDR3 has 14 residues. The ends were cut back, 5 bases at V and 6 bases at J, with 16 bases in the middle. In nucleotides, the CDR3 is TGTGCCAGCAGTCCATCCGAGCAGGGACATGGCTACACCTTC. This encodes CASSPSEQGHGYTF.

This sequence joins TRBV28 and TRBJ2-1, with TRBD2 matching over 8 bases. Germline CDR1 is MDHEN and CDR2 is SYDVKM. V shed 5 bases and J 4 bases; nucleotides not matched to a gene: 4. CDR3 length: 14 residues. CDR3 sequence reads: CASSRIAGYNEQFF. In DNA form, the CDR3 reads TGTGCCAGCAGTCGGATAGCGGGGTACAATGAGCAGTTCTTC.

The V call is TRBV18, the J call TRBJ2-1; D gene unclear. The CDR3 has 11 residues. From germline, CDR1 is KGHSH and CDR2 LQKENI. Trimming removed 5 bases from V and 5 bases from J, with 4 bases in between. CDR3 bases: TGTGCCAGCTCAGCAAACAATGAGCAGTTCTTC. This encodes CASSANNEQFF.

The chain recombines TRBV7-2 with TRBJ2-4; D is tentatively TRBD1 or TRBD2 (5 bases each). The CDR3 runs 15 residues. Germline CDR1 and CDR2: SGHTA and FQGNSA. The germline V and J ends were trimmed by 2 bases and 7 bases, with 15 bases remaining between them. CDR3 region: CASSLTGRPGNIQYF. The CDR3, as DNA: TGTGCCAGCAGCTTAACGGGACGCCCGGGGAACATTCAGTACTTC.